This T cell receptor (beta chain) is drawn from a study of OX40 agonist ivuxolimab in advanced cancers. General study results and limits: Expanded clones tended on average to be more numerous among CD8+ T cells than CD4+. The study did not work out the antigen specificity of the expanded peripheral T cells.

V was cut by 0 bases and J by 4 bases, with 12 bases left in between. The germline gives CDR1 SGHTA, CDR2 FQGNSA. The length of the CDR3 is 16 residues. On this clone: Its cognate antigen is unknown.

Measured with immunoSEQ multiplex PCR; TCRdb has only the in-frame clones, and not every one. Among approximately 54,000 clones listed, around 81% were seen once. With autoimmune disease history or systemic immunosuppression, patients were excluded. Samples of blood were obtained at baseline, on cycle 4 day 1, and on cycle 7 day 1. This rearrangement joins TRBV7-2 to TRBJ2-2; tentatively, D is TRBD1 or TRBD2 (6 bases each). Sequencing was performed on CD4+ or CD8+ T cells sorted from blood, taken in a trial of the OX40 agonist ivuxolimab. The source is an adult with an advanced solid tumor such as melanoma, head and neck, liver or kidney cancer. CDR3 in DNA: TGTGCCAGCAGCTTAGCGGGGGGCATGGTCACCGGGGAGCTGTTTTTT. Protein sequence: CASSLAGGMVTGELFF.